This T cell receptor (beta chain) originates from a study of identical twins. In germline, CDR1 is MNHEY, CDR2 SVGAGI. This CDR3 is built from 13 residues. Trimming pared 3 bases from V and 4 bases from J, leaving 7 bases between. This clonotype was recorded a few times. Template switching, a step in the protocol, added a universal primer site, and cDNA carried unique molecular identifiers. One entry per CDR3 protein, called by TCRdb with MiXCR from the 5' RACE reads. The data contain 700,000 or so distinct CDR3 sequences, around 8.6% of them seen just once; the ten biggest clones take up approximately 0.89%. The same specimen was also included in a second study, on yellow fever vaccine responses in identical twins.

The clonotype was recovered from a woman between 18 and 30 years old in good health. J is TRBJ2-1 and V is TRBV6-5; D is ambiguous. Sequencing used PBMCs. CDR3 DNA: TGTGCCAGCAGTTATGGGGATTACAATGAGCAGTTCTTC. Protein sequence: CASSYGDYNEQFF.